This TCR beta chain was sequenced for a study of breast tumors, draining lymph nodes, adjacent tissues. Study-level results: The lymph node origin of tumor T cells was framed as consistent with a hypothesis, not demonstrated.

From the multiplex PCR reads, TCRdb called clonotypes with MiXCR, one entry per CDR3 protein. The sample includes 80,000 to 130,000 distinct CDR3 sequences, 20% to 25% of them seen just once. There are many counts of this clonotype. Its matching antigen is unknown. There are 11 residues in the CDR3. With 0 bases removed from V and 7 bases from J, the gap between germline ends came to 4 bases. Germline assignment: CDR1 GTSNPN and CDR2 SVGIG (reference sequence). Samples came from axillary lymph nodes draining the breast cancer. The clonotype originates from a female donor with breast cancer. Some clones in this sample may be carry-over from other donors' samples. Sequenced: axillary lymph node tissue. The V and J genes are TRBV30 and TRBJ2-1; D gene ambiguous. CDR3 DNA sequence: TGTGCCTGGAGTGTCGGTAATGAGCAGTTCTTC. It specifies CAWSVGNEQFF.